Below are 14 T cell receptor beta chains sequenced from a single sample in a study of blood T cell repertoires in COVID-19. Repertoires were generated with immunoSEQ multiplex PCR, while TCRdb's copy carries only in-frame clones and drops some. Of about 140,000 clones in the sample, around 84% were seen once. Sequencing used peripheral blood. These receptors were obtained from an older woman with acute or convalescent COVID-19.

This chain joins TRBV7-2 and TRBJ2-1; TRBD1 is a possible D gene (7 bases). The CDR3 runs 14 residues. The germline V gene encodes CDR1 SGHTA and CDR2 FQGNSA. V shed 2 bases and J shed 6 bases, with 11 bases lying between them. CDR3 sequence: CASSLFRGVNEQFF. For the CDR3, the DNA is TGTGCCAGCAGCTTATTCAGGGGGGTCAATGAGCAGTTCTTC. Supplemented by reference TRBV7-2 and TRBJ2-1, the full variable domain reads GAGVSQSPSNKVTEKGKDVELRCDPISGHTALYWYRQSLGQGLEFLIYFQGNSAPDKSGLPSDRFSAERTGGSVSTLTIQRTQQEDSAVYLCASSLFRGVNEQFFGPGTRLTVL.

The J gene is TRBJ1-2, the V gene TRBV3-1 (or the pseudogene TRBV3-2); TRBD1 might be the D (6 bases). The CDR3 has 15 residues. With 3 bases removed from V and 6 bases from J, the gap between germline ends came to 17 bases. Germline V gene lookup returns CDR1 LGHDT and CDR2 YNNKEL (reference sequence). The CDR3 region is CASSQVDSVYDGYTF. Written as DNA, the CDR3 is TGTGCCAGCAGCCAGGTGGACAGTGTTTACGATGGCTACACCTTC.

This clone was seen more than once but under ten times. The chain joins TRBV30 to TRBJ1-2; possibly TRBD1 for D (5 bases). The germline gives CDR1 GTSNPN, CDR2 SVGIG (reference sequence). The CDR3 covers 13 residues. CDR3 DNA: TGTGCTGCCGACCGGGAGGGGTCGCATGGCTACACCTTC. Translating it yields CAADREGSHGYTF.

The rearrangement links TRBV5-6 to TRBJ1-2, with TRBD1 as a possible D gene (5 bases). V lost 0 bases and J 0 bases, leaving 9 bases between the germline ends. The CDR3 is 15 residues long. Germline lookup yields CDR1 SGHDT and CDR2 YYEEEE. The chain's CDR3 is CASSLGQRPNYGYTF. CDR3 nucleotides: TGTGCCAGCAGCTTGGGACAGCGCCCTAACTATGGCTACACCTTC. Variable domain in full (rest from reference TRBV5-6 and TRBJ1-2): DAGVTQSPTHLIKTRGQQVTLRCSPKSGHDTVSWYQQALGQGPQFIFQYYEEEERQRGNFPDRFSGHQFPNYSSELNVNALLLGDSALYLCASSLGQRPNYGYTFGSGTRLTVV.

The genes are TRBV7-8 and TRBJ2-7, with 7 nucleotides matching TRBD1. Germline CDR1 SGHVS, CDR2 FQNEAQ. V was pared by 4 bases and J by 6 bases, with 12 bases of the junction left unmatched. The CDR3 runs 15 residues. As DNA, the CDR3 is TGTGCCAGCAGCTCTGGGACAGCCTCTGGCGGCGAGCAGTACTTC. Its translation is CASSSGTASGGEQYF. The full variable domain, rest sourced from reference TRBV7-8 and TRBJ2-7, is GAGVSQSPRYKVAKRGQDVALRCDPISGHVSLFWYQQALGQGPEFLTYFQNEAQLDKSGLPSDRFFAERPEGSVSTLKIQRTQQEDSAVYLCASSSGTASGGEQYFGPGTRLTVT.

DNA for the CDR3: TGTGCCAGCAGTGACTCGCCAGGTCGCACAGATACGCAGTATTTT. Residues: CASSDSPGRTDTQYF. The V gene is TRBV6-4, the J gene TRBJ2-3; D not resolved. Trimming pared 0 bases from V and 1 base from J, leaving 8 bases between. This CDR3 has 15 amino acids. Per the germline V gene, CDR1 is MRHNA and CDR2 is SNTAGT.

The V gene is TRBV4-2, the J gene TRBJ1-5; tentative D call: TRBD1 (6 bases). The germline CDR1 and CDR2 sequences are LGHNA and YNFKEQ. This CDR3 is 17 amino acids long. Trimming cost V 5 bases and J 2 bases, with 19 bases left between them. The chain's CDR3 is CASSGRDPGVGNQPQHF. CDR3 sequence (DNA): TGTGCCAGCAGCGGCCGGGACCCAGGGGTTGGCAATCAGCCCCAGCATTTT.

The chain couples TRBV6-5 to TRBJ2-5, with 10 positions matching TRBD2. From germline, CDR1 is MNHEY and CDR2 SVGAGI. V shed 6 bases, J shed 3 bases, and the junction held 4 bases outside the gene matches. This CDR3 spans 14 amino acids. The CDR3: CASSQRGGKETQYF. The CDR3 region has the DNA TGTGCCAGCAGCCAGCGGGGGGGGAAAGAGACCCAGTACTTC.

This chain connects TRBV5-1 to TRBJ2-3; D perhaps matches TRBD1 (6 bases). Germline V CDR1 and CDR2: SGHRS, YFSETQ. V lost 0 bases and J 5 bases, leaving 10 bases between the germline ends. The CDR3 extends over 14 amino acids. The CDR3 region is CASSLDGGRDTQYF. Here the CDR3 DNA reads TGCGCCAGCAGCTTGGATGGGGGCAGAGATACGCAGTATTTT.

The J gene is TRBJ1-5, the V gene TRBV2, with D maybe TRBD1 (5 bases). The ends were cut back, 4 bases at V and 6 bases at J, with 19 bases in the middle. Germline V lookup: CDR1 SNHLY, CDR2 FYNNEI. The CDR3 runs 16 residues. The CDR3 bases are TGTGCCAGCAGTGCCGTCGGCCAGGGTAGTATTCAGCCCCAGCATTTT. This gives the protein CASSAVGQGSIQPQHF.

The J gene is TRBJ1-5, the V gene TRBV29-1; 9 bases are shared with TRBD1. The length of the CDR3 is 14 residues. J was trimmed by 11 bases and V by 7 bases; bases with no gene match: 15. The V gene's germline CDR1 is SQVTM and CDR2 ANQGSEA. As DNA, the CDR3 is TGCAGCGCTACCGCCGGGACAGGGTCCGGAGCCCAGCATTTT. Its translation is CSATAGTGSGAQHF.

This chain connects TRBV5-1 to TRBJ2-6, with D unresolved. The germline V and J ends were trimmed by 2 bases and 1 base, with 16 bases remaining between them. From germline, CDR1 is SGHRS and CDR2 YFSETQ. The CDR3 has 18 amino acids. The CDR3 protein is CASSFLTVKLSGANVLTF. The CDR3 nucleotides read TGCGCCAGCAGCTTCCTAACAGTGAAGTTGTCTGGGGCCAACGTCCTGACTTTC.

The CDR3 protein is CASSLRTSGGLSEQFF. As DNA, the CDR3 is TGCGCCAGCAGCTTAAGGACTAGCGGGGGGCTTTCAGAGCAGTTCTTC. The V call is TRBV5-1, the J call TRBJ2-1; 14 nucleotides match TRBD2. Germline CDR1 is SGHRS and CDR2 is YFSETQ. The CDR3 runs 16 residues. Unmatched junction bases numbered 8, after V lost 2 bases and J lost 10 bases. The full variable domain, its missing parts supplied by reference TRBV5-1 and TRBJ2-1, is KAGVTQTPRYLIKTRGQQVTLSCSPISGHRSVSWYQQTPGQGLQFLFEYFSETQRNKGNFPGRFSGRQFSNSRSEMNVSTLELGDSALYLCASSLRTSGGLSEQFFGPGTRLTVL.

The chain employs TRBV5-1 and TRBJ1-3, with D perhaps matching TRBD1 (6 bases). The CDR3 has 15 residues. Deletions cut 4 bases from V and 8 bases from J, with 19 bases between. Looked up from germline, CDR1 is SGHRS and CDR2 is YFSETQ. This CDR3 reads CASSTRPQGWDTIYF. CDR3 nucleotides: TGCGCCAGCAGCACCCGCCCACAGGGTTGGGACACCATATATTTT.